What follows are 9 T cell receptor beta chains derived from one specimen sequenced in a study of OX40 agonist ivuxolimab in advanced cancers. Method: immunoSEQ multiplex PCR; TCRdb's copy keeps in-frame clones and lacks some. The sample holds about 64,000 clones, around 93% seen once. The sample was CD4+ or CD8+ T cells sorted from blood, taken in a trial of the OX40 agonist ivuxolimab. Receptors originate from an adult with an advanced solid tumor such as melanoma, head and neck, liver or kidney cancer.

The chain couples TRBV21-1 to TRBJ2-2; the table gives TRBD2 as D, unverified against the DNA. TRBV21-1 counts as a pseudogene. The CDR3 totals 17 residues. CDR3 loop: CASSKGEAGVGTGELFF. The DNA of the CDR3 is TGTGCCAGCAGCAAAGGGGAAGCGGGAGTCGGAACCGGGGAGCTGTTTTTT.

The genes are TRBV30 and TRBJ1-1; D not resolved. Germline CDR1 is GTSNPN and CDR2 is SVGIG (reference sequence). V lost 0 bases and J lost 2, with 7 bases in between. The CDR3 loop spans 13 amino acids. Here the CDR3 reads CAWSVGINTEAFF. The CDR3 coding sequence is TGTGCCTGGAGTGTTGGGATAAACACTGAAGCTTTCTTT.

This sequence joins TRBV5-1 and TRBJ2-5, with D uncertain. CDR3 length: 14 amino acids. The germline V gene has CDR1 SGHRS and CDR2 YFSETQ. The V end lost 1 base, the J end lost 2 bases, and 9 bases lay between the germline ends. The CDR3 reads CASSLSLGQETQYF. CDR3 in DNA: TGCGCCAGCAGCTTGAGTTTGGGGCAAGAGACCCAGTACTTC.

This clone was counted a few times. This sequence joins TRBV2 and TRBJ2-6; D is possibly TRBD1 or TRBD2 (5 bases each). Per germline, CDR1 SNHLY and CDR2 FYNNEI. The CDR3 covers 19 residues. V gave up 4 bases and J gave up 4 bases, with 23 bases separating them. CDR3 protein: CASSGQTRLEGTGANVLTF. Here the CDR3 DNA reads TGTGCCAGCAGTGGTCAAACAAGACTTGAGGGGACCGGGGCCAACGTCCTGACTTTC. Complete variable domain (other parts from reference TRBV2 and TRBJ2-6): EPEVTQTPSHQVTQMGQEVILRCVPISNHLYFYWYRQILGQKVEFLVSFYNNEISEKSEIFDDQFSVERPDGSNFTLKIRSTKLEDSAMYFCASSGQTRLEGTGANVLTFGAGSRLTVL.

The chain carries TRBV2 and TRBJ1-2; 10 positions match TRBD1. The germline V gene encodes CDR1 SNHLY and CDR2 FYNNEI. With V trimmed by 5 bases and J by 8 bases, 8 bases remained unmatched. The CDR3 covers 14 residues. CDR3 sequence: CASSLTGTGDGYTF. DNA of the CDR3: TGTGCCAGCAGTTTAACCGGGACAGGGGACGGCTACACCTTC. Looking up the rest from reference TRBV2 and TRBJ1-2 gives the full variable domain: EPEVTQTPSHQVTQMGQEVILRCVPISNHLYFYWYRQILGQKVEFLVSFYNNEISEKSEIFDDQFSVERPDGSNFTLKIRSTKLEDSAMYFCASSLTGTGDGYTFGSGTRLTVV.

The chain couples TRBV2 to TRBJ1-1; D call uncertain. CDR1 and CDR2 from the germline V gene are SNHLY and FYNNEI. The V and J ends lost 9 bases and 4 bases respectively, with 15 bases between them. This CDR3 contains 13 residues. DNA of the CDR3: TGTGCCAGAATCCCCTCGTTGGGCACTGAAGCTTTCTTT. This encodes CARIPSLGTEAFF.

V gene TRBV2 combines with J gene TRBJ1-4, with D unresolved. The CDR3 is 14 amino acids. V lost 4 bases, J lost 5 bases, and 11 bases lay in between. Germline assignment: CDR1 SNHLY and CDR2 FYNNEI. The CDR3 protein is CASSVEQRNEKLFF. CDR3 nucleotide sequence: TGTGCCAGCAGTGTGGAACAGAGAAATGAAAAACTGTTTTTT.

This chain connects TRBV7-8 to TRBJ2-7, with no clear D. Deletions cut 1 base from V and 4 bases from J, with 11 bases between. Germline-derived CDR1 and CDR2 are SGHVS and FQNEAQ. This CDR3 has 14 amino acids. The CDR3 here is CASSLGKSLYEQYF. In DNA form, the CDR3 reads TGTGCCAGCAGCTTAGGGAAGAGTTTGTACGAGCAGTACTTC.

A single count supports this clone. The rearrangement links TRBV28 to TRBJ2-4; D remains ambiguous. Germline values: CDR1 MDHEN, CDR2 SYDVKM. CDR3 length: 13 residues. Trimming left V 2 bases short and J 5 bases short, with 7 bases between. In DNA form, the CDR3 reads TGTGCCAGCAGTTTAGGCCAGGAAAACATTCAGTACTTC. Encoded protein: CASSLGQENIQYF.